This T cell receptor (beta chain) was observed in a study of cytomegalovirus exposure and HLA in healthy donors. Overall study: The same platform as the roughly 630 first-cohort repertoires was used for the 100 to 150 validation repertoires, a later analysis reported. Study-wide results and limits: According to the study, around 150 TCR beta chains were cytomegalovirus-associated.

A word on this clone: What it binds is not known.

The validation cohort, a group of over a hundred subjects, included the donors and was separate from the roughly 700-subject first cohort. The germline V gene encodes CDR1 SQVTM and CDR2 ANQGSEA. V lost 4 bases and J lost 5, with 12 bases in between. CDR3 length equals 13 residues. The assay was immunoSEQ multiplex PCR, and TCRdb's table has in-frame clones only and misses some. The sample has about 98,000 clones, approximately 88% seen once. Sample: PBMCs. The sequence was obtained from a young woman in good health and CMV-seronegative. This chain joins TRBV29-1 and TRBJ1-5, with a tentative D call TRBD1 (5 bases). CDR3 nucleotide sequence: TGCAGCGTTGGAATGGGGGGGGATCAGCCCCAGCATTTT. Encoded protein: CSVGMGGDQPQHF.